Below are 25 T cell receptor beta chains sequenced from a single sample in a study of shared clonotypes between healthy human individuals. Produced via immunoSEQ multiplex PCR; TCRdb's table is partial and in-frame only. The table lists about 360,000 clones, more than 60% of them singletons, with 10% in the top ten. Input material: memory CD4+ T cells sorted from blood. Noted subset: CD45RA-negative fraction. The receptors stem from a man aged 30 to 39 in good health.

This clone was picked up a small number of times. The V call is TRBV11-3, the J call TRBJ2-1, with D perhaps TRBD2 (6 bases). The CDR3 is made up of 14 amino acids. Germline V gene sequence: CDR1 SGHNT, CDR2 YENEEA. Trimming took 5 bases from V and 6 from J, leaving 14 bases between them. DNA for the CDR3: TGTGCCAGCAGCACATACACCGGGGGCAATGAGCAGTTCTTC. The encoded protein is CASSTYTGGNEQFF.

The V gene is TRBV7-2, the J gene TRBJ2-1; D not resolved. Trimming left V 0 bases short and J 0 bases short, with 6 bases between. The CDR3 spans 15 residues. Germline V gene sequence: CDR1 SGHTA, CDR2 FQGNSA. The CDR3 DNA is TGTGCCAGCAGCTTAGCGGGCTCCTCCTACAATGAGCAGTTCTTC. It translates to CASSLAGSSYNEQFF.

Here the CDR3 reads CASSVLGGSNEKLFF. CDR3 DNA sequence: TGCGCCAGCAGCGTACTGGGTGGGTCTAATGAAAAACTGTTTTTT. The chain uses TRBV5-1 and TRBJ1-4; D is unresolved. This CDR3 has 15 residues. Germline-derived CDR1 and CDR2 are SGHRS and YFSETQ. With 4 bases removed from V and 3 bases from J, the gap between germline ends came to 13 bases.

This sequence joins TRBV10-2 and TRBJ1-4; maybe TRBD1 (6 bases). The CDR3 loop spans 14 amino acids. CDR1 and CDR2 (germline): WSHSY, SAAADI. Trimming removed 6 bases at V and 7 bases at J, with 15 bases between. The CDR3 sequence is CASRTGAGGEKLFF. In nucleotides, the CDR3 is TGCGCCAGCAGGACGGGGGCCGGCGGTGAAAAACTGTTTTTT.

CDR3 amino acids: CASSQAGTTGNTIYF. As DNA, the CDR3 is TGCGCCAGCAGCCAAGCCGGGACTACTGGAAACACCATATATTTT. The J gene is TRBJ1-3, the V gene TRBV4-3; perhaps TRBD1 as D (5 bases). The CDR3 covers 15 residues. CDR1 is LGHNA and CDR2 is YSLEER in the germline V gene. V shed 1 base and J shed 2 bases, with 9 bases lying between them.

V usage is TRBV30 and J usage is TRBJ2-5; D not resolved. Trimming shortened V by 2 bases and J by 5 bases, and 12 bases separated the two germline ends. The germline gives CDR1 GTSNPN, CDR2 SVGIG (reference sequence). The CDR3 loop spans 13 amino acids. The CDR3 sequence is CAWSLGPSETQYF. The CDR3 coding sequence is TGTGCCTGGAGTTTAGGGCCGTCGGAGACCCAGTACTTC.

The gene calls are TRBV9 and TRBJ1-4; 7 bases match TRBD1. This CDR3 comprises 16 residues. Trimming at V came to 4 bases and at J to 4 bases, leaving 10 bases not matched to a gene. CDR1 is SGDLS, CDR2 YYNGEE, per germline. The CDR3 spells CASSPWDRPFNEKLFF. DNA for the CDR3: TGTGCCAGCAGCCCATGGGACAGACCTTTTAATGAAAAACTGTTTTTT.

The chain combines TRBV6-6 with TRBJ2-7; no firm D call. V shed 4 bases and J shed 0 bases, with 13 bases lying between them. Germline V CDR1 and CDR2: MNHNY, SVGAGI (reference sequence). The CDR3 sequence is 15 residues long. DNA of the CDR3: TGTGCCAGCAGTTCGCCCGGCACAAACTCCTACGAGCAGTACTTC. Its translation: CASSSPGTNSYEQYF.

The table lists this clone with a few counts. The chain recombines TRBV2 with TRBJ1-1; the D is unclear. V was shortened by 6 bases and J by 7 bases, with 6 bases between the two germline ends. Germline-derived CDR1 and CDR2 are SNHLY and FYNNEI. The length of the CDR3 is 10 residues. The CDR3 here is CASRLYEAFF. The CDR3 bases are TGTGCCAGCAGACTTTATGAAGCTTTCTTT.

The chain's CDR3 is CASTTRDSDYGYTF. CDR3 bases: TGTGCCAGCACCACAAGGGACAGCGACTATGGCTACACCTTC. The chain has TRBV2 and TRBJ1-2; 7 bases agree with TRBD1. V lost 7 bases and J lost 3; bases outside the gene matches: 8. The CDR3 has 14 amino acids. CDR1 and CDR2 from the germline V gene are SNHLY and FYNNEI. Using reference TRBV2 and TRBJ1-2 for the parts outside the CDR3, the full variable domain is EPEVTQTPSHQVTQMGQEVILRCVPISNHLYFYWYRQILGQKVEFLVSFYNNEISEKSEIFDDQFSVERPDGSNFTLKIRSTKLEDSAMYFCASTTRDSDYGYTFGSGTRLTVV.

The gene calls are TRBV7-2 and TRBJ1-5; D is undetermined. The CDR3 spans 14 residues. Germline V gene data show CDR1 as SGHTA and CDR2 as FQGNSA. The germline V and J ends were trimmed by 5 bases and 2 bases, with 10 bases remaining between them. The CDR3 reads CASSARRGNQPQHF. In DNA form, the CDR3 reads TGTGCCAGCAGCGCGCGGCGGGGCAATCAGCCCCAGCATTTT.

This chain uses TRBV9 with TRBJ2-1; TRBD1 matches 11 bases. CDR1 is SGDLS and CDR2 is YYNGEE in the germline V gene. This CDR3 contains 15 residues. After removal of 3 bases from V and 7 bases from J, the junction contained 6 bases not matched to a gene. The CDR3 nucleotides are TGTGCCAGCAGCGCAAGGACAGGGGGCTATAATGAGCAGTTCTTC. This gives the protein CASSARTGGYNEQFF.

The DNA for the CDR3 is TGTGCCAGCCGGGGTTACGGCAATCAGCCCCAGCATTTT. Protein: CASRGYGNQPQHF. The chain carries TRBV28 and TRBJ1-5; D is uncertain. The V gene's germline CDR1 is MDHEN and CDR2 SYDVKM. V lost 8 bases and J lost 2, with 10 bases in between. CDR3 length equals 13 residues.

The chain joins TRBV10-3 to TRBJ2-1, with 7 bases aligning to TRBD2. After removal of 10 bases from V and 7 bases from J, the junction contained 13 bases not matched to a gene. CDR3 length: 14 amino acids. The germline V gene has CDR1 ENHRY and CDR2 SYGVKD. The CDR3 protein is CATFDPGLPNEQFF. DNA for the CDR3: TGTGCCACTTTCGACCCGGGACTACCGAATGAGCAGTTCTTC.

This clone was picked up a small number of times. V is TRBV10-2 and J is TRBJ2-3; 7 nucleotides align to TRBD1. The CDR3 extends over 16 amino acids. CDR1 is WSHSY, CDR2 SAAADI, per germline. Trimming at V came to 6 bases and at J to 3 bases, leaving 12 bases not matched to a gene. The CDR3 sequence is CASRQGQIMRTDTQYF. For the CDR3, the DNA is TGCGCCAGCAGACAGGGACAGATCATGAGAACAGATACGCAGTATTTT.

This clone was seen once. The chain recombines TRBV5-4 with TRBJ2-7; TRBD2 aligns across 9 bases. V gave up 4 bases and J gave up 4 bases; unmatched junction bases: 3. CDR1 and CDR2 (germline): SGHNT, YYREEE (reference sequence). The CDR3 contains 13 residues. CDR3 sequence (DNA): TGTGCCAGCAGCGCGGGAGGGGGGTACGAGCAGTACTTC. This gives the protein CASSAGGGYEQYF.

The rearrangement uses TRBV5-3 and TRBJ2-7, with 7 bases lining up with TRBD1. TRBV5-3 is designated an ORF whose function remains uncertain. The CDR3 is made up of 16 amino acids. With V trimmed by 4 bases and J by 1 base, 11 bases remained unmatched. Here the CDR3 reads CARSAPRGRESYEQYF. CDR3 coding DNA: TGTGCCAGAAGCGCACCGAGGGGGCGCGAGTCCTACGAGCAGTACTTC.

The CDR3 protein is CASSLVGQGHYNEQFF. The DNA for the CDR3 is TGTGCCAGCAGCTTAGTTGGCCAGGGGCACTACAATGAGCAGTTCTTC. This sequence joins TRBV7-2 and TRBJ2-1, with D possibly being TRBD1 (6 bases). Trimming took 1 base from V and 3 from J, leaving 13 bases between them. CDR3 size: 16 residues. Germline CDR1 and CDR2: SGHTA and FQGNSA.

About this clone: Other DNA sequences in this specimen translate into the identical CDR3. The chain recombines TRBV18 with TRBJ1-3, with unresolved D. The V end was cut by 3 bases, the J end by 2 bases, with 8 bases between. The CDR3 length is 14 residues. In germline, CDR1 is KGHSH, CDR2 LQKENI. The CDR3 DNA sequence: TGTGCCAGCTCACCGCCGGGAACTGGAAACACCATATATTTT. As protein: CASSPPGTGNTIYF.

The genes are TRBV28 and TRBJ1-1; D is undetermined. The CDR3 has 13 residues. Germline-derived CDR1 and CDR2 are MDHEN and SYDVKM. The V end was cut by 5 bases, the J end by 4 bases, with 11 bases between. The chain's CDR3 is CASSPPYVTEAFF. The CDR3 region has the DNA TGTGCCAGCAGTCCCCCTTATGTCACTGAAGCTTTCTTT.

The chain combines TRBV10-3 with TRBJ1-4; tentatively, D is TRBD1 (6 bases). The length of the CDR3 is 14 residues. Germline V gene data show CDR1 as ENHRY and CDR2 as SYGVKD. V was clipped by 3 bases and J by 5 bases, with 10 bases between them. DNA of the CDR3: TGTGCCATCAGTGACGAGGGGGGGAATGAAAAACTGTTTTTT. This gives the protein CAISDEGGNEKLFF.

The chain combines TRBV7-2 with TRBJ2-3; D unclear. CDR3 length equals 12 residues. Germline lookup yields CDR1 SGHTA and CDR2 FQGNSA. Trimming pared 3 bases from V and 2 bases from J, leaving 3 bases between. The DNA of the CDR3 is TGTGCCAGCAGCTTCGTCACAGATACGCAGTATTTT. It is translated as CASSFVTDTQYF.

This clone was observed a few times. The J gene is TRBJ2-5, the V gene TRBV10-3, with D possibly matching TRBD2 (5 bases). CDR3 length: 14 residues. Trimming removed 3 bases from V and 2 bases from J, with 10 bases in between. CDR1 and CDR2 (germline): ENHRY, SYGVKD. Here the CDR3 reads CAISDPRGQETQYF. CDR3 coding DNA: TGTGCCATCAGTGACCCACGAGGGCAAGAGACCCAGTACTTC.

This clone was seen only a few times. This chain uses TRBV5-1 with TRBJ2-3; the match to TRBD2 covers 12 bases. Germline loops: CDR1 SGHRS, CDR2 YFSETQ. Trimming took 4 bases from V and 10 from J; bases not matched to a gene: 13. The CDR3 runs 16 residues. CDR3: CASSPDPGLAGGAQYF. The CDR3, as DNA: TGCGCCAGCAGCCCCGACCCGGGACTAGCGGGCGGGGCGCAGTATTTT.

The CDR3 here is CAGKQGSNTEAFF. The CDR3 DNA reads TGTGCCGGCAAACAGGGGTCCAACACTGAAGCTTTCTTT. The chain carries TRBV6-6 and TRBJ1-1, with 7 positions matching TRBD1. The CDR3 consists of 13 residues. After removal of 11 bases from V and 2 bases from J, the junction contained 8 bases not matched to a gene. The germline V gene encodes CDR1 MNHNY and CDR2 SVGAGI (reference sequence).